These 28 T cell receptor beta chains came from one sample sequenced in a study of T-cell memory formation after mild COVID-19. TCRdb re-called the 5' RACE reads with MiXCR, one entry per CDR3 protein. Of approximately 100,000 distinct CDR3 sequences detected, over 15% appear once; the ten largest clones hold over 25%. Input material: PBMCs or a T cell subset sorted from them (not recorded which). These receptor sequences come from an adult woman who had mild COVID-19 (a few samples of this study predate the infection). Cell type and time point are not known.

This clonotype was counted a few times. The CDR3 nucleotides read TGCGCCAGCAGCGTAGGTCTGGGGGGAGAAGGTCCTGGTGAGCAGTTCTTC. Amino acid sequence: CASSVGLGGEGPGEQFF. V gene TRBV5-1 combines with J gene TRBJ2-1; weak D call: TRBD2 (6 bases). CDR3 size: 17 residues. V dropped 4 bases and J dropped 9 bases, with 26 bases sitting between them. Germline V gene data show CDR1 as SGHRS and CDR2 as YFSETQ. The complete variable domain, with remaining parts taken from reference TRBV5-1 and TRBJ2-1, reads KAGVTQTPRYLIKTRGQQVTLSCSPISGHRSVSWYQQTPGQGLQFLFEYFSETQRNKGNFPGRFSGRQFSNSRSEMNVSTLELGDSALYLCASSVGLGGEGPGEQFFGPGTRLTVL.

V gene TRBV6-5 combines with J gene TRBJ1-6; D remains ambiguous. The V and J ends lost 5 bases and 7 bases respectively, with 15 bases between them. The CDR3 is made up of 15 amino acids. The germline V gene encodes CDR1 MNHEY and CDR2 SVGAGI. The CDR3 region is CASSVRELMNSPLHF. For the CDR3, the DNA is TGTGCCAGCAGTGTCCGCGAACTGATGAATTCACCCCTCCACTTT.

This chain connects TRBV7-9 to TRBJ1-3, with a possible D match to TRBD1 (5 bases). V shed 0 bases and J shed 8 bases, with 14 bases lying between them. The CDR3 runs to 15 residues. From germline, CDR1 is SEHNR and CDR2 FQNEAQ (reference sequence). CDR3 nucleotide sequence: TGTGCCAGCAGCTTAGCCAGGGATATGATTTACACCATATATTTT. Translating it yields CASSLARDMIYTIYF. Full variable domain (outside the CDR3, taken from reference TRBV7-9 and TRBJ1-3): DTGVSQNPRHKITKRGQNVTFRCDPISEHNRLYWYRQTLGQGPEFLTYFQNEAQLEKSRLLSDRFSAERPKGSFSTLEIQRTEQGDSAMYLCASSLARDMIYTIYFGEGSWLTVV.

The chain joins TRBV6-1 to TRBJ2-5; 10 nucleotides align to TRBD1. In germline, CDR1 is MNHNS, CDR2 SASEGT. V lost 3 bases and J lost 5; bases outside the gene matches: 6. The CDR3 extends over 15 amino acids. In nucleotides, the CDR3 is TGTGCCAGCAGTGATCGGACAGGGGGACGCGAGACCCAGTACTTC. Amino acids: CASSDRTGGRETQYF.

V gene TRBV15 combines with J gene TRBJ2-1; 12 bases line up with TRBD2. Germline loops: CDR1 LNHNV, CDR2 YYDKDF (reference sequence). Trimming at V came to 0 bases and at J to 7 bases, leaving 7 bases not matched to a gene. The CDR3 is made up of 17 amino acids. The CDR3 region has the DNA TGTGCCACCAGCAGAGACCGGACTAGCGGGAAAGCGAATGAGCAGTTCTTC. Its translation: CATSRDRTSGKANEQFF.

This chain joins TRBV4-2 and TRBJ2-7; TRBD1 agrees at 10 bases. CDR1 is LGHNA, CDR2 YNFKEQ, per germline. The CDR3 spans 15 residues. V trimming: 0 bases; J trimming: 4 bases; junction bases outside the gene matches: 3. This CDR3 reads CASSQERQGAYEQYF. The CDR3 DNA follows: TGTGCCAGCAGCCAAGAAAGACAGGGGGCTTACGAGCAGTACTTC.

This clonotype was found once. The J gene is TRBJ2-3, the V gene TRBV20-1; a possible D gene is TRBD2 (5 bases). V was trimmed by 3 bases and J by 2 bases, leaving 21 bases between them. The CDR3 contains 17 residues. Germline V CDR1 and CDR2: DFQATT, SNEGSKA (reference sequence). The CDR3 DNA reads TGCAGTGCTAGTAACGAAGGACTCGTCTACCCCACAGATACGCAGTATTTT. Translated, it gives CSASNEGLVYPTDTQYF.

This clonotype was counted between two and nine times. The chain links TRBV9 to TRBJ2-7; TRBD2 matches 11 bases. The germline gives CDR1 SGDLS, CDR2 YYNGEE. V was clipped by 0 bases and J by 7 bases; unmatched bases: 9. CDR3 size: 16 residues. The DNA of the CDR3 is TGTGCCAGCAGCGTAGGGCCGACTAGCGGGACGGGGGAGCAGTACTTC. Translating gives CASSVGPTSGTGEQYF.

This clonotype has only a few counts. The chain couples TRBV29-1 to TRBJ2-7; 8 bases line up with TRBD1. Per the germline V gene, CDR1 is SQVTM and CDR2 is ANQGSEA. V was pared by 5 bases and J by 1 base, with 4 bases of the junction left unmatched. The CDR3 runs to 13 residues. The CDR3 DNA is TGCAGCGTTACGGACAGGGCTTCCTACGAGCAGTACTTC. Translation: CSVTDRASYEQYF.

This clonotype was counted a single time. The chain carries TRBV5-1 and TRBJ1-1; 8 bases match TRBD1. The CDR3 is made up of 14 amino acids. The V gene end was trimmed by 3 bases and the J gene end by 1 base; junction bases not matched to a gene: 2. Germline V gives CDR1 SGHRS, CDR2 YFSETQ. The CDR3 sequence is CASSYGQGNTEAFF. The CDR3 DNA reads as TGCGCCAGCAGCTACGGACAGGGGAACACTGAAGCTTTCTTT.

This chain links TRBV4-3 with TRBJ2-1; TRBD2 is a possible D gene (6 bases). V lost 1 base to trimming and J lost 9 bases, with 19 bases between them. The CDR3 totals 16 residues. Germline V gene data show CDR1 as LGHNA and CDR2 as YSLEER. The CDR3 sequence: CASSQVGGIGQTEQFF. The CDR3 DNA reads TGCGCCAGCAGCCAAGTAGGCGGGATAGGTCAAACTGAGCAGTTCTTC.

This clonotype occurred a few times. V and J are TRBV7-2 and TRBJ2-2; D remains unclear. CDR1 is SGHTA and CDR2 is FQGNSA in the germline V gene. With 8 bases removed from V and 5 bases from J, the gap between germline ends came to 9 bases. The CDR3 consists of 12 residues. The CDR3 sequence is CASLKRTGELFF. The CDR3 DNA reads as TGTGCCAGCCTGAAGAGGACCGGGGAGCTGTTTTTT.

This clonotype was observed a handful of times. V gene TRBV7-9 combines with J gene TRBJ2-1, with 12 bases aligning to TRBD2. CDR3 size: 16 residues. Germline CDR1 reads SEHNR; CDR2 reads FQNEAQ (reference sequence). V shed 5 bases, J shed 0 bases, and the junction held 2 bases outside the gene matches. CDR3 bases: TGTGCCAGCAGCACGACTAGCGGGAGCTCCTACAATGAGCAGTTCTTC. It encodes CASSTTSGSSYNEQFF.

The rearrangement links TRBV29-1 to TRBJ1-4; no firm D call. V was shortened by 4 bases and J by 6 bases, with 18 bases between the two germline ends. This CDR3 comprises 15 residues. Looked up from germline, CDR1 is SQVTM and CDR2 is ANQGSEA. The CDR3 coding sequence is TGCAGCGTTGCCGGTGGCGCGGCCGTTGATGAAAAACTGTTTTTT. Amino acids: CSVAGGAAVDEKLFF.

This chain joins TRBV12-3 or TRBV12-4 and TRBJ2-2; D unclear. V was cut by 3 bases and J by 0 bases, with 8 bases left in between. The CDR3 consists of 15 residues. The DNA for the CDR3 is TGTGCCAGCAGTTTGAACATACCGAACACCGGGGAGCTGTTTTTT. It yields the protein CASSLNIPNTGELFF.

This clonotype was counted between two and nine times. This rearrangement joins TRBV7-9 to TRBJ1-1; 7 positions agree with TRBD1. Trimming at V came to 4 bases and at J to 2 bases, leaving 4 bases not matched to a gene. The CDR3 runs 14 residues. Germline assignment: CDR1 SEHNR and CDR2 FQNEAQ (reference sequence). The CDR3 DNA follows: TGTGCCAGCAGCTCGGGACAGTCAAACACTGAAGCTTTCTTT. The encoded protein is CASSSGQSNTEAFF.

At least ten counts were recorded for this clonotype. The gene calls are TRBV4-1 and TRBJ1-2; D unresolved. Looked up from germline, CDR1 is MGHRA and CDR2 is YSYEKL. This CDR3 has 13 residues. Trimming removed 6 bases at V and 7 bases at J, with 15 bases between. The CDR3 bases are TGCGCCAGCAGACCGGTGGGCGCGGGTGGCTACACCTTC. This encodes CASRPVGAGGYTF.

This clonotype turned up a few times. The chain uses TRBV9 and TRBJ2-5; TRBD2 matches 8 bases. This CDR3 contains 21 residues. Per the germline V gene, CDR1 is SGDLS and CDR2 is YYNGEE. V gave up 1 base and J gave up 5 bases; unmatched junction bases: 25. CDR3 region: CASSVSTSGGEGRRREETQYF. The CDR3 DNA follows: TGTGCCAGCAGCGTAAGTACTAGCGGTGGTGAAGGACGTCGTCGAGAGGAGACCCAGTACTTC.

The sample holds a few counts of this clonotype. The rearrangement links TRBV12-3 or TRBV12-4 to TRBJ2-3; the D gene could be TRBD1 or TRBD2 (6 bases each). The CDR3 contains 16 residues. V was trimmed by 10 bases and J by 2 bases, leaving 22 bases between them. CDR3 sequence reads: CATRPAGHLLTDTQYF. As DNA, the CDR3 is TGTGCCACTCGTCCTGCGGGACACCTCCTCACAGATACGCAGTATTTT.

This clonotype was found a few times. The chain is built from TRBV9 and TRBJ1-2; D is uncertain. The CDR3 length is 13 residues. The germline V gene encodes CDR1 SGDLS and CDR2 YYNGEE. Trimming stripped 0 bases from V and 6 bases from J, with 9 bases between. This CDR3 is CASSVVSGDGYTF. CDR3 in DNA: TGTGCCAGCAGCGTAGTGTCCGGGGATGGCTACACCTTC.

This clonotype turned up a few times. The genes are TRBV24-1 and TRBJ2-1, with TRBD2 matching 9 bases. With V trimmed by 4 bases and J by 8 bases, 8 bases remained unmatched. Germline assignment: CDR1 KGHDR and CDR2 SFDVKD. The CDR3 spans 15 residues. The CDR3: CATSEGSGGFYEQFF. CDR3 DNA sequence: TGTGCCACCAGTGAGGGAAGCGGGGGGTTTTATGAGCAGTTCTTC.

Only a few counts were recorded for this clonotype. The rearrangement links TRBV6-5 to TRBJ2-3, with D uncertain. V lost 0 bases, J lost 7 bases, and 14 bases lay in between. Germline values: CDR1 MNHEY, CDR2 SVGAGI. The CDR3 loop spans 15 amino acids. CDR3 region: CASSYSTGGRHTQYF. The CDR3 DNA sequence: TGTGCCAGCAGTTACTCGACCGGCGGCAGGCATACGCAGTATTTT.

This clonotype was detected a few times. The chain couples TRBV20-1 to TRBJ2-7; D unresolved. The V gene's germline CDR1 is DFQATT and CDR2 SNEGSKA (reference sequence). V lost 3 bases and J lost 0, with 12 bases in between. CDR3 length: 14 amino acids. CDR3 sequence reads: CSASWNSYSYEQYF. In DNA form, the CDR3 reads TGCAGTGCTAGTTGGAACAGCTACTCCTACGAGCAGTACTTC.

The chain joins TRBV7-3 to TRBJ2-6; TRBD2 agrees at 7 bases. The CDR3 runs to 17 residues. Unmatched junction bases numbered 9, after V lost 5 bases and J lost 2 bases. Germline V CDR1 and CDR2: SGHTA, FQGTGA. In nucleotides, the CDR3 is TGTGCCAGCAGCCCCCGGGGGGTAACGACTGGGGCCAACGTCCTGACTTTC. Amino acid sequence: CASSPRGVTTGANVLTF.

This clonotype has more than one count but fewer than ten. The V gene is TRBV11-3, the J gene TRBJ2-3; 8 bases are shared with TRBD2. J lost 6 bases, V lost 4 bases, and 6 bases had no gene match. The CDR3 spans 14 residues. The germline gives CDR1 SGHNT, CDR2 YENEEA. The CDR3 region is CASSSERERDTQYF. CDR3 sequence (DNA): TGTGCCAGCAGCTCAGAGCGGGAGAGGGATACGCAGTATTTT.

CDR3 loop: CASRGGGLAPHEQFF. The CDR3 nucleotides read TGCGCCAGCAGGGGTGGGGGGCTAGCCCCCCATGAGCAGTTCTTC. The rearrangement uses TRBV5-1 and TRBJ2-1; D may match TRBD1 or TRBD2 (6 bases each). Looked up from germline, CDR1 is SGHRS and CDR2 is YFSETQ. V shed 5 bases and J shed 8 bases, with 20 bases lying between them. The CDR3 is 15 residues long.

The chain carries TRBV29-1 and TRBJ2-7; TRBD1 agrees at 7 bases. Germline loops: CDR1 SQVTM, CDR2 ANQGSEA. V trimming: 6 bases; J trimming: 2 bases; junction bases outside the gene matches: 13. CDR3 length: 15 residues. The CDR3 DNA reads TGCAGCGTCGCCTTACGGGACAGAGGACCCTACGAGCAGTACTTC. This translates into CSVALRDRGPYEQYF.

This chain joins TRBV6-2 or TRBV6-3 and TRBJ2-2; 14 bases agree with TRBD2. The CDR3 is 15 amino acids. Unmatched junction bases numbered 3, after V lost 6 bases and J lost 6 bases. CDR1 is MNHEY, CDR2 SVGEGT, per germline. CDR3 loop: CASRTSGRASGELFF. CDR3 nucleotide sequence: TGTGCCAGCAGGACTAGCGGGAGGGCCTCCGGGGAGCTGTTTTTT.